Below, 13 T cell receptor beta chains from the same sample are listed, as sequenced in a study of identical twins. A single record per CDR3 protein comes from TCRdb applying MiXCR to the 5' RACE reads. The sample lists roughly 710,000 distinct CDR3 sequences; over 5% were seen once. The sample comprised naive T cells sorted from blood. Receptors originate from a man between 18 and 29 years old in good health.

In its sample, this clonotype was seen a few times. The chain recombines TRBV11-2 with TRBJ2-7, with TRBD2 matching 12 bases. The CDR3 is 18 residues long. The V and J ends lost 3 bases and 4 bases, in that order; junction bases with no gene match: 13. Germline V CDR1 and CDR2: SGHAT, FQNNGV. The CDR3 loop reads CASSFQGLAGMPGYEQYF. In DNA form, the CDR3 reads TGTGCCAGCAGCTTCCAAGGACTAGCGGGAATGCCGGGGTACGAGCAGTACTTC.

This clonotype was counted many times. CDR3 in DNA: TGTGCCAGCAGTTACGTACCGGGACAGGGGGAAAACATTCAGTACTTC. This gives the protein CASSYVPGQGENIQYF. This rearrangement joins TRBV6-5 to TRBJ2-4, with 11 bases identical to TRBD1. The CDR3 length is 16 residues. Trimming took 2 bases from V and 5 from J; bases not matched to a gene: 5. Germline V CDR1 and CDR2: MNHEY, SVGAGI.

This clonotype was found many times. The chain is built from TRBV7-3 and TRBJ2-3; TRBD2 might be the D (6 bases). Germline V gives CDR1 SGHTA, CDR2 FQGTGA. The ends were cut back, 6 bases at V and 4 bases at J, with 11 bases in the middle. The CDR3 contains 13 residues. For the CDR3, the DNA is TGTGCCAGCAGTCAGGAGGGCCCAGATACGCAGTATTTT. Translating it yields CASSQEGPDTQYF.

This clonotype was seen ten or more times. The rearrangement uses TRBV27 and TRBJ2-7, with 8 positions matching TRBD2. The junction had 10 bases not matched to a gene; V was cut back by 5 bases and J by 4 bases. The V gene's germline CDR1 is MNHEY and CDR2 SMNVEV (reference sequence). The CDR3 contains 15 residues. DNA of the CDR3: TGTGCCAGCAGTCCCGTAGCGGGATCCTTTTACGAGCAGTACTTC. It specifies CASSPVAGSFYEQYF.

This clonotype was observed a few times. The chain carries TRBV14 and TRBJ2-3, with D possibly TRBD1 on 5 matching bases. Germline V gene data show CDR1 as SGHDN and CDR2 as FVKESK. This CDR3 spans 14 amino acids. The V end lost 1 base, the J end lost 4 bases, and 9 bases lay between the germline ends. CDR3 sequence (DNA): TGTGCCAGCAGCCAAGGAGCAGGGCCAGATACGCAGTATTTT. Translation: CASSQGAGPDTQYF.

This clonotype has a count of ten or more. The chain is built from TRBV29-1 and TRBJ2-3; D gene ambiguous. The germline V gene encodes CDR1 SQVTM and CDR2 ANQGSEA. The CDR3 is 13 amino acids. V lost 4 bases to trimming and J lost 6 bases, with 14 bases between them. CDR3 protein: CSVGPVTGDTQYF. The DNA of the CDR3 is TGCAGCGTTGGGCCAGTTACTGGGGATACGCAGTATTTT.

There are many counts of this clonotype. This chain uses TRBV29-1 with TRBJ2-7, with 7 bases identical to TRBD1. Germline trimming cut 4 bases from V and 1 base from J; bases unmatched to any gene: 1. Germline CDR1 reads SQVTM; CDR2 reads ANQGSEA. The length of the CDR3 is 12 residues. CDR3 sequence (DNA): TGCAGCGTTGGGACAGGATCCTACGAGCAGTACTTC. Translating gives CSVGTGSYEQYF.

V usage is TRBV5-1 and J usage is TRBJ2-5; 7 bases fit TRBD2. Losses at the gene ends were 0 bases for V and 5 bases for J; bases not matched to a gene: 10. In germline, CDR1 is SGHRS, CDR2 YFSETQ. This CDR3 has 16 residues. CDR3 region: CASSLGGRTSKETQYF. Written as DNA, the CDR3 is TGCGCCAGCAGCTTGGGAGGACGGACTAGTAAGGAGACCCAGTACTTC. Filled out from reference TRBV5-1 and TRBJ2-5, the complete variable domain reads KAGVTQTPRYLIKTRGQQVTLSCSPISGHRSVSWYQQTPGQGLQFLFEYFSETQRNKGNFPGRFSGRQFSNSRSEMNVSTLELGDSALYLCASSLGGRTSKETQYFGPGTRLLVL.

Ten or more counts support this clonotype. The rearrangement links TRBV29-1 to TRBJ1-1; no clear D gene. V lost 2 bases, J lost 0 bases, and 7 bases lay in between. CDR1 SQVTM and CDR2 ANQGSEA come from the germline V gene. The CDR3 is 13 residues long. The CDR3 sequence is CSVESGVNTEAFF. The CDR3 DNA follows: TGCAGCGTTGAATCTGGGGTGAACACTGAAGCTTTCTTT.

Ten or more counts support this clonotype. This rearrangement joins TRBV5-1 to TRBJ1-2; 9 bases match TRBD1. Losses at the gene ends were 4 bases for V and 12 bases for J; bases not matched to a gene: 7. CDR3 length: 12 residues. Germline-derived CDR1 and CDR2 are SGHRS and YFSETQ. The CDR3 coding sequence is TGCGCCAGCAGCCCGGGACAGGGTTCAAACACCTTC. Translating it yields CASSPGQGSNTF.

The chain carries TRBV6-5 and TRBJ2-1, with D maybe TRBD2 (5 bases). Germline values: CDR1 MNHEY, CDR2 SVGAGI. Trimming left V 4 bases short and J 7 bases short, with 14 bases between. The CDR3 is 14 residues long. DNA of the CDR3: TGTGCCAGCAGTTCCGGGGTCGGGGAAAATGAGCAGTTCTTC. Amino acid sequence: CASSSGVGENEQFF.

This CDR3 reads CASSRELAGGPETQYF. The CDR3 nucleotides read TGCGCCAGCAGTCGAGAACTAGCGGGAGGGCCCGAAACGCAGTATTTT. The rearrangement joins TRBV4-3 to TRBJ2-3; 13 bases are a match to TRBD2. The ends lost 6 bases at V and 9 bases at J; junction bases unmatched: 12. Germline-derived CDR1 and CDR2 are LGHNA and YSLEER. The CDR3 is 16 residues long.

The chain has TRBV24-1 and TRBJ2-1; D call uncertain. This CDR3 spans 18 amino acids. Germline CDR1 is KGHDR and CDR2 is SFDVKD. Deletions cut 7 bases from V and 5 bases from J, with 26 bases between. The CDR3 sequence is CATSISRSMDPNNNEQFF. As DNA, the CDR3 is TGTGCCACCAGCATCTCCCGTAGCATGGATCCTAATAACAATGAGCAGTTCTTC.